Below are 19 T cell receptor beta chains sequenced from a single sample in a study of beta chain features in type 1 diabetes. Expressed TCRB transcripts were sequenced because the isolated RNA had all been reverse transcribed beforehand. Sequenced by immunoSEQ multiplex PCR; TCRdb stores in-frame clones only, minus some. The sample contains roughly 400,000 clones, about 15% of which appear only once. Sequencing was performed on naive CD4+ T cells from blood. These receptors were obtained from a man aged 30-40 years in good health.

V and J are TRBV7-9 and TRBJ1-6; D is unresolved. V gave up 7 bases and J gave up 6 bases, with 7 bases separating them. The germline CDR1 and CDR2 sequences are SEHNR and FQNEAQ (reference sequence). The CDR3 has 12 residues. For the CDR3, the DNA is TGTGCCAGCAACCTAAGTAATTCACCCCTCCACTTT. Encoded protein: CASNLSNSPLHF.

The CDR3 loop reads CASRNTGSDEQFF. The CDR3 DNA reads as TGTGCCAGCAGAAATACAGGGAGCGATGAGCAGTTCTTC. The chain links TRBV4-2 to TRBJ2-1, with D possibly being TRBD1 (6 bases). V lost 6 bases and J lost 8, with 14 bases in between. The CDR3 sequence is 13 residues long. Germline V gene lookup returns CDR1 LGHNA and CDR2 YNFKEQ.

This clone was counted only a few times. The rearrangement uses TRBV7-9 and TRBJ2-1; D is possibly TRBD2 (5 bases). Germline V CDR1 and CDR2: SEHNR, FQNEAQ (reference sequence). The length of the CDR3 is 14 residues. The V end was cut by 3 bases, the J end by 5 bases, with 11 bases between. This CDR3 reads CASSLGAKDNEQFF. For the CDR3, the DNA is TGTGCCAGCAGCTTGGGAGCTAAGGACAATGAGCAGTTCTTC.

V usage is TRBV25-1 and J usage is TRBJ1-5, with 10 bases lining up with TRBD1. V gave up 8 bases and J gave up 4 bases; unmatched junction bases: 5. Germline V gene data show CDR1 as MGHDK and CDR2 as SYGVNS. The CDR3 length is 14 residues. The CDR3 sequence is CASRGQGVNQPQHF. The CDR3 nucleotides are TGTGCCAGCCGCGGACAGGGGGTAAATCAGCCCCAGCATTTT. Using reference TRBV25-1 and TRBJ1-5 for the parts outside the CDR3, the full variable domain is EADIYQTPRYLVIGTGKKITLECSQTMGHDKMYWYQQDPGMELHLIHYSYGVNSTEKGDLSSESTVSRIRTEHFPLTLESARPSHTSQYLCASRGQGVNQPQHFGDGTRLSIL.

This clone was observed a handful of times. The chain joins TRBV2 to TRBJ1-1; D perhaps matches TRBD1 (6 bases). CDR1 and CDR2 from the germline V gene are SNHLY and FYNNEI. The V gene lost 1 base and the J gene lost 4 bases, with 10 bases spanning the gap. The CDR3 has 14 residues. The CDR3 is CASSEGGHATEAFF. The CDR3 DNA sequence: TGTGCCAGCAGTGAAGGGGGACATGCCACTGAAGCTTTCTTT. The full variable domain, with the rest looked up from reference TRBV2 and TRBJ1-1, is EPEVTQTPSHQVTQMGQEVILRCVPISNHLYFYWYRQILGQKVEFLVSFYNNEISEKSEIFDDQFSVERPDGSNFTLKIRSTKLEDSAMYFCASSEGGHATEAFFGQGTRLTVV.

This clone occurred a few times. This rearrangement joins TRBV14 to TRBJ2-7; unclear D gene. Between the trimmed V and J ends, which lost 3 bases and 4 bases, there was a span of 16 bases. CDR3 size: 15 residues. Per the germline V gene, CDR1 is SGHDN and CDR2 is FVKESK. The CDR3 loop reads CASSHFAPSKYEQYV. CDR3 nucleotide sequence: TGTGCCAGCAGCCACTTTGCTCCGTCGAAATACGAGCAGTACGTC.

In its sample, this clone was seen once. The chain employs TRBV19 and TRBJ2-5; the D is unclear. From germline, CDR1 is LNHDA and CDR2 SQIVND (reference sequence). V was clipped by 4 bases and J by 4 bases, with 16 bases between them. The CDR3 has 15 residues. In nucleotides, the CDR3 is TGTGCCAGTAGTAAGGCCCCAAAGGCCACAGAGACCCAGTACTTC. Its translation: CASSKAPKATETQYF.

This clone has more than one count but fewer than ten. The chain combines TRBV20-1 with TRBJ2-7; D gene unclear. The V and J ends lost 4 bases and 4 bases respectively, with 8 bases between them. CDR1 and CDR2 from the germline V gene are DFQATT and SNEGSKA (reference sequence). The CDR3 has 11 residues. CDR3 in DNA: TGCAGTGCTACCCAGGAGTACGAGCAGTACTTC. This translates into CSATQEYEQYF.

The chain carries TRBV7-8 and TRBJ2-3; the D gene is possibly TRBD2 (6 bases). V lost 5 bases and J 5 bases, leaving 17 bases between the germline ends. CDR1 is SGHVS and CDR2 is FQNEAQ in the germline V gene. CDR3 size: 15 residues. The CDR3: CASSQGRQGGDTQYF. The CDR3 DNA sequence: TGTGCCAGCAGCCAAGGAAGGCAGGGAGGAGATACGCAGTATTTT.

This clone was counted between two and nine times. This chain joins TRBV29-1 and TRBJ2-5; a possible D gene is TRBD1 (6 bases). The DNA end is more similar to TRBJ2-7, so the J call may be wrong. The germline gives CDR1 SQVTM, CDR2 ANQGSEA. This CDR3 comprises 14 residues. The DNA for the CDR3 is TGCAGCGTGGCCTTCGGGACAATTGACTACGAGCAGTACTTC. It yields the protein CSVAFGTIDYEQYF.

Of note for this clone: Other DNA sequences in the sample encode the same CDR3. The V and J genes are TRBV7-9 and TRBJ2-7; D gene ambiguous. Germline CDR1 reads SEHNR; CDR2 reads FQNEAQ (reference sequence). This CDR3 is 13 amino acids long. Trimming removed 1 base from V and 3 bases from J, with 7 bases in between. The CDR3 bases are TGTGCCAGCAGCTTAGGAGCTAGCTACGAGCAGTACGTC. Translation gives CASSLGASYEQYV.

This chain connects TRBV5-4 to TRBJ1-4; D is undetermined. CDR1 is SGHNT, CDR2 YYREEE, per germline (reference sequence). This CDR3 spans 13 amino acids. The V end was cut by 4 bases, the J end by 5 bases, with 9 bases between. CDR3 amino acids: CASSVGRNEKLFF. CDR3 nucleotides: TGTGCCAGCAGCGTCGGACGGAATGAAAAACTGTTTTTT.

This clone was counted between two and nine times. V usage is TRBV5-1 and J usage is TRBJ2-1, with D unclear. The CDR3 is 18 residues long. CDR1 is SGHRS and CDR2 is YFSETQ in the germline V gene. Trimming took 2 bases from V and 0 from J, leaving 18 bases between them. The CDR3 coding sequence is TGCGCCAGCAGCTTCCGCTCCGGGCGGACGAGCTCCTACAATGAGCAGTTCTTC. It encodes CASSFRSGRTSSYNEQFF.

This clone has a handful of counts. Other DNA sequences in this sample translate to the same CDR3. CDR3 DNA: TGTGCCTGGAGTGTACTACATGAGCAGTTCTTC. Translation gives CAWSVLHEQFF. V usage is TRBV30 and J usage is TRBJ2-1; D unclear. This CDR3 is 11 amino acids long. CDR1 and CDR2 from the germline V gene are GTSNPN and SVGIG (reference sequence). The V end lost 0 bases, the J end lost 8 bases, and 5 bases lay between the germline ends.

This clone was seen only a few times. This chain links TRBV4-3 with TRBJ2-7, with D possibly matching TRBD1 (6 bases). This CDR3 comprises 16 residues. CDR1 is LGHNA and CDR2 is YSLEER in the germline V gene. V was cut by 0 bases and J by 5 bases, with 17 bases left in between. The CDR3 here is CASSQERGQGYNEQYF. The CDR3 DNA is TGCGCCAGCAGCCAAGAACGGGGCCAGGGGTATAACGAGCAGTACTTC.

The chain couples TRBV11-2 to TRBJ2-1; the D is unclear. V shed 1 base and J shed 0 bases, with 10 bases lying between them. This CDR3 spans 16 amino acids. Germline V gene lookup returns CDR1 SGHAT and CDR2 FQNNGV. CDR3 residues: CASSLGLSSSYNEQFF. In nucleotides, the CDR3 is TGTGCCAGCAGCTTAGGGCTGTCGAGCTCCTACAATGAGCAGTTCTTC.

A few counts support this clone. The chain uses TRBV7-9 and TRBJ2-6; D is uncertain. V was shortened by 5 bases and J by 2 bases, with 10 bases between the two germline ends. Germline V CDR1 and CDR2: SEHNR, FQNEAQ (reference sequence). The length of the CDR3 is 15 residues. This CDR3 reads CASSRYPPGANVLTF. In nucleotides, the CDR3 is TGTGCCAGCAGCCGATACCCGCCTGGGGCCAACGTCCTGACTTTC.

The chain recombines TRBV4-1 with TRBJ2-5; 8 bases are a match to TRBD1. Unmatched junction bases numbered 10, after V lost 6 bases and J lost 4 bases. Germline CDR1 MGHRA, CDR2 YSYEKL. This CDR3 has 15 residues. The CDR3 DNA is TGCGCCAGCAGGCGGGTCCAGGGGGCGTTAGAGACCCAGTACTTC. Translating it yields CASRRVQGALETQYF.

This clone turned up a few times. The J gene is TRBJ2-1, the V gene TRBV5-6, with a weak D call TRBD2 (6 bases). The V gene's germline CDR1 is SGHDT and CDR2 YYEEEE. The CDR3 has 14 residues. V was clipped by 3 bases and J by 5 bases, with 12 bases between them. CDR3 amino acids: CASSSYPGDNEQFF. CDR3 bases: TGTGCCAGCAGCTCATATCCGGGGGACAATGAGCAGTTCTTC.